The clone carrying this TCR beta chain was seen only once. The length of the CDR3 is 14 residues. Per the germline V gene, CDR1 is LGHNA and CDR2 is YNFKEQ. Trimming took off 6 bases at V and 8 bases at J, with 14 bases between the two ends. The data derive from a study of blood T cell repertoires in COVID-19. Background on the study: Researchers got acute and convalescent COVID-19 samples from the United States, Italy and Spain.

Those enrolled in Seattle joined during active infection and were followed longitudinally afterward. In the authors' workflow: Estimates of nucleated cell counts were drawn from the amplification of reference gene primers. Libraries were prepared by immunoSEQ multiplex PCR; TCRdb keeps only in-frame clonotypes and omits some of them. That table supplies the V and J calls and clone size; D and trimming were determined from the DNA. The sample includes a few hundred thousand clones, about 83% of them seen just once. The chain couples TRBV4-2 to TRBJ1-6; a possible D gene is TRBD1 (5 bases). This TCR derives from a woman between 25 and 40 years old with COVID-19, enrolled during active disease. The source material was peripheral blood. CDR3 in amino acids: CASSYGGMDSPLHF. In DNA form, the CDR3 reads TGTGCCAGCAGTTACGGGGGGATGGATTCACCCCTCCACTTT.